This T cell receptor beta chain was captured by sequencing in a study of blood T cell repertoires in COVID-19. Trimming at V came to 7 bases and at J to 2 bases, leaving 11 bases not matched to a gene. Germline values: CDR1 LNHDA, CDR2 SQIVND (reference sequence). The CDR3 is 16 amino acids. The repertoire was sequenced with immunoSEQ multiplex PCR; TCRdb's copy has only in-frame clones and lacks some. This sample has 200,000 to 300,000 clones; 84% occur once, and the top ten carry about 1.5%. The chain joins TRBV19 to TRBJ1-3, with 7 bases that match TRBD1. The sequence was obtained from a woman aged 40 to 49 who had recovered from COVID-19. Specimen: peripheral blood. This CDR3 reads CASTRTGPRAGNTIYF. The CDR3 DNA reads as TGTGCCAGTACCCGGACAGGCCCGCGCGCTGGAAACACCATATATTTT.